This record looks at one T cell receptor (beta chain) sequence and its context. Sequencing used immunoSEQ multiplex PCR; TCRdb keeps in-frame clones, though not all of them. The data contain 48,000 or so clones, roughly 78% of them singletons. The sample belongs to a study of memory CD4+ T cells and cytomegalovirus serostatus. The sort gate was single viable CD3+CD4+CD8-CD45RO+ cells for memory CD4+ T cells. Sequences were obtained from memory CD4+ T cells from blood. The TCR sequence derives from an adult in good health and CMV-seronegative.

As DNA, the CDR3 is TGTGCCAGCAGCCCTGGGGGGGGGCGCTACGAGCAGTACTTC. It specifies CASSPGGGRYEQYF. The chain links TRBV7-9 to TRBJ2-7, with TRBD2 as a possible D gene (7 bases). The V gene's germline CDR1 is SEHNR and CDR2 FQNEAQ (reference sequence). V lost 5 bases and J 3 bases, leaving 14 bases between the germline ends. The CDR3 length is 14 residues.